The 22 T cell receptor beta chains given below trace back to one sample, sequenced in a study of T cells in Graves' hyperthyroidism and ophthalmopathy. From RNA transcripts, TCR beta CDR3 regions were amplified. Carried out on the TCR CDR3, a first-round RT-PCR used the HTBI primer set. TCRdb used MiXCR to reprocess the multiplex PCR reads, holding one entry per CDR3 protein. The sample records about 150,000 distinct CDR3 sequences, approximately 20% being singletons. Material for sequencing was blood. These receptors came from a woman aged 45-60 years with Graves' hyperthyroidism that later progressed to Graves' ophthalmopathy.

This clonotype was counted a few times. The V and J genes are TRBV5-4 and TRBJ2-7, with D possibly being TRBD1 (7 bases). CDR1 SGHNT and CDR2 YYREEE come from the germline V gene (reference sequence). V dropped 0 bases and J dropped 1 base, with 14 bases sitting between them. The CDR3 has 16 amino acids. This chain's CDR3 is CASSLGGAGGSYEQYF. Here the CDR3 DNA reads TGTGCCAGCAGCTTGGGGGGGGCAGGGGGTTCCTACGAGCAGTACTTC.

V usage is TRBV28 and J usage is TRBJ1-2; 8 positions match TRBD1. In germline, CDR1 is MDHEN, CDR2 SYDVKM. V lost 3 bases, J lost 7 bases, and 13 bases stayed unmatched. This CDR3 is built from 16 residues. The CDR3 spells CASSLFHSGQGGGYTF. CDR3 DNA sequence: TGTGCCAGCAGTTTGTTTCACTCTGGACAGGGTGGTGGCTACACCTTC.

This clonotype appeared many times. The genes are TRBV9 and TRBJ1-2; TRBD1 aligns across 10 bases. The V segment lost 4 bases and the J segment 5 bases; nucleotides outside the gene matches: 5. The germline V gene encodes CDR1 SGDLS and CDR2 YYNGEE. The CDR3 extends over 14 amino acids. CDR3 DNA: TGTGCCAGCAGCCCGACAGGGGGCATGTATGGCTACACCTTC. Its translation is CASSPTGGMYGYTF.

The V gene is TRBV11-2, the J gene TRBJ1-4; 9 bases agree with TRBD1. The V gene's germline CDR1 is SGHAT and CDR2 FQNNGV. With V trimmed by 5 bases and J by 8 bases, 24 bases remained unmatched. This CDR3 contains 20 residues. The CDR3, as DNA: TGTGCCAGCAGCATATCCAACTCCGGGACAGGGCGTTCGGTGGAGGAAAAACTGTTTTTT. Translated, it gives CASSISNSGTGRSVEEKLFF. Looking up the rest from reference TRBV11-2 and TRBJ1-4 gives the full variable domain: EAGVAQSPRYKIIEKRQSVAFWCNPISGHATLYWYQQILGQGPKLLIQFQNNGVVDDSQLPKDRFSAERLKGVDSTLKIQPAKLEDSAVYLCASSISNSGTGRSVEEKLFFGSGTQLSVL.

This clonotype was found many times. The V call is TRBV27, the J call TRBJ2-1, with 7 bases fitting TRBD1. Germline V gene data show CDR1 as MNHEY and CDR2 as SMNVEV (reference sequence). CDR3 length equals 15 residues. Losses at the gene ends were 3 bases for V and 1 base for J; bases not matched to a gene: 3. This CDR3 is CASSFRDSSYNEQFF. In DNA, the CDR3 is TGTGCCAGCAGTTTTAGGGACAGTTCCTACAATGAGCAGTTCTTC.

Many counts were recorded for this clonotype. The rearrangement links TRBV4-1 to TRBJ2-3, with 11 bases lining up with TRBD2. V lost 4 bases, J lost 4 bases, and 4 bases stayed unmatched. CDR3 length equals 15 residues. Germline-derived CDR1 and CDR2 are MGHRA and YSYEKL. The CDR3 coding sequence is TGCGCCAGCAGCCCCGGGACTAGCGGATCAGATACGCAGTATTTT. Amino acid sequence: CASSPGTSGSDTQYF.

This sequence joins TRBV28 and TRBJ1-1, with D perhaps matching TRBD1 (6 bases). From germline, CDR1 is MDHEN and CDR2 SYDVKM. This CDR3 is 14 amino acids long. The ends were cut back, 6 bases at V and 1 base at J, with 12 bases in the middle. The CDR3 reads CASSLKGGNTEAFF. In DNA, the CDR3 is TGTGCCAGCAGCTTAAAGGGGGGGAACACTGAAGCTTTCTTT.

The chain employs TRBV5-1 and TRBJ2-2; TRBD2 matches 9 bases. Looked up from germline, CDR1 is SGHRS and CDR2 is YFSETQ. The CDR3 contains 17 residues. After removal of 2 bases from V and 6 bases from J, the junction contained 11 bases not matched to a gene. This chain's CDR3 is CASSLRSSGMFPGELFF. The CDR3 DNA is TGCGCCAGCAGCTTAAGGTCTAGCGGGATGTTCCCCGGGGAGCTGTTTTTT. The entire variable domain, with the rest obtained from reference TRBV5-1 and TRBJ2-2, is as follows: KAGVTQTPRYLIKTRGQQVTLSCSPISGHRSVSWYQQTPGQGLQFLFEYFSETQRNKGNFPGRFSGRQFSNSRSEMNVSTLELGDSALYLCASSLRSSGMFPGELFFGEGSRLTVL.

This clonotype was found many times. The V and J genes are TRBV28 and TRBJ1-1; D not resolved. Germline V gives CDR1 MDHEN, CDR2 SYDVKM. The V end was cut by 7 bases, the J end by 4 bases, with 31 bases between. This CDR3 region has 19 residues. The chain's CDR3 is CASKLPTRVPPDYSTEAFF. CDR3 in DNA: TGTGCCAGCAAGCTCCCAACCCGGGTCCCCCCGGATTATAGCACTGAAGCTTTCTTT.

This clonotype has a handful of counts. This sequence joins TRBV20-1 and TRBJ2-2, with D tentatively TRBD2 (5 bases). This CDR3 is built from 14 residues. Trimming left V 4 bases short and J 5 bases short, with 14 bases between. Germline CDR1 is DFQATT and CDR2 is SNEGSKA (reference sequence). CDR3 nucleotide sequence: TGCAGTGCTACTATGGGGAGTGTTACCGGGGAGCTGTTTTTT. Its protein is CSATMGSVTGELFF.

The table lists this clonotype with many counts. The chain carries TRBV20-1 and TRBJ2-7; D not certain. The CDR3 sequence is 13 residues long. Germline CDR1 reads DFQATT; CDR2 reads SNEGSKA (reference sequence). Trimming took 4 bases from V and 2 from J, leaving 12 bases between them. Written as DNA, the CDR3 is TGCAGTGCTAACTTGGCGCCAACCTACGAGCAGTACTTC. This codes for CSANLAPTYEQYF.

Only a few counts were recorded for this clonotype. This chain joins TRBV6-6 and TRBJ2-1; a possible D gene is TRBD2 (7 bases). The V end was cut by 0 bases, the J end by 10 bases, with 16 bases between. CDR1 and CDR2 (germline): MNHNY, SVGAGI (reference sequence). CDR3 length: 15 residues. The CDR3 sequence: CASSYSRGGLEEQFF. DNA for the CDR3: TGTGCCAGCAGTTACTCTAGGGGGGGCTTGGAGGAGCAGTTCTTC.

This sequence joins TRBV11-2 and TRBJ2-7, with D possibly being TRBD2 (8 bases). Germline V CDR1 and CDR2: SGHAT, FQNNGV. This CDR3 is built from 13 residues. Trimming removed 5 bases at V and 5 bases at J, with 13 bases between. CDR3 nucleotides: TGTGCCAGCAGCCCGGGAGGGGGCGACGAGCAGTACTTC. Translation: CASSPGGGDEQYF.

This clonotype was detected ten times or more. The chain combines TRBV6-1 with TRBJ2-2; 7 nucleotides line up with TRBD2. The germline V gene has CDR1 MNHNS and CDR2 SASEGT. The J segment lost 5 bases and the V segment lost 3 bases, leaving 6 bases of the junction unmatched. The CDR3 is 15 amino acids. As DNA, the CDR3 is TGTGCCAGCAGTGACCTAGGCGGGGGAACCGGGGAGCTGTTTTTT. Its translation is CASSDLGGGTGELFF.

This clonotype has at least ten counts. The chain has TRBV20-1 and TRBJ2-5; D may be TRBD2 (6 bases). CDR3 size: 15 residues. Germline CDR1 reads DFQATT; CDR2 reads SNEGSKA (reference sequence). Trimming removed 3 bases from V and 4 bases from J, with 18 bases in between. The CDR3 region is CSASPGGRSTETQYF. CDR3 in DNA: TGCAGTGCTAGTCCTGGGGGGAGAAGCACAGAGACCCAGTACTTC.

This clonotype was counted only a few times. The V and J genes are TRBV27 and TRBJ2-1, with a possible D match to TRBD2 (6 bases). The CDR3 consists of 16 residues. Trimming removed 6 bases at V and 2 bases at J, with 17 bases between. Germline values: CDR1 MNHEY, CDR2 SMNVEV (reference sequence). The CDR3 loop is CASRGGGASPYNEQFF. CDR3 DNA sequence: TGTGCCAGCAGGGGAGGCGGGGCTTCCCCCTACAATGAGCAGTTCTTC.

For this clonotype: This may come from a read error, since a much larger clone is one base off. The chain's CDR3 is CASSHLPVQGEDEQYF. The CDR3 DNA sequence: TGCGCCAGCAGCCATCTACCGGTACAGGGGGAGGACGAGCAGTACTTC. The chain recombines TRBV4-1 with TRBJ2-7, with 8 bases fitting TRBD1. The CDR3 contains 16 residues. Germline V gene data show CDR1 as MGHRA and CDR2 as YSYEKL. The ends lost 3 bases at V and 5 bases at J; junction bases unmatched: 12.

This clonotype has a count of ten or more. The chain has TRBV16 and TRBJ1-2; TRBD1 agrees at 8 bases. This CDR3 region has 14 residues. CDR1 and CDR2 from the germline V gene are KGHSY and FQNENV. V lost 0 bases, J lost 6 bases, and 3 bases stayed unmatched. The CDR3 here is CASSQSVTGDGYTF. The DNA for the CDR3 is TGTGCCAGCAGCCAATCGGTGACAGGGGATGGCTACACCTTC. Full variable domain (missing parts from reference TRBV16 and TRBJ1-2): GEEVAQTPKHLVRGEGQKAKLYCAPIKGHSYVFWYQQVLKNEFKFLISFQNENVFDETGMPKERFSAKCLPNSPCSLEIQATKLEDSAVYFCASSQSVTGDGYTFGSGTRLTVV.

This clonotype has a count of ten or more. CDR3 sequence: CATHSSSTDTQYF. CDR3 nucleotides: TGTGCCACTCACAGTTCTAGCACAGATACGCAGTATTTT. V and J are TRBV10-3 and TRBJ2-3; no clear D gene. V dropped 10 bases and J dropped 0 bases, with 11 bases sitting between them. The CDR3 loop spans 13 amino acids. CDR1 and CDR2 (germline): ENHRY, SYGVKD.

The chain is built from TRBV7-9 and TRBJ1-5, with a possible D match to TRBD1 (6 bases). Germline V gene sequence: CDR1 SEHNR, CDR2 FQNEAQ (reference sequence). There are 16 residues in the CDR3. Between the trimmed V and J ends, which lost 5 bases and 0 bases, there was a span of 14 bases. For the CDR3, the DNA is TGTGCCAGCAGCCAAGTGGGGGGGGCTAGCAATCAGCCCCAGCATTTT. Translation: CASSQVGGASNQPQHF.

This clonotype was seen at least ten times. The chain is built from TRBV6-1 and TRBJ2-7; TRBD1 matches 9 bases. Looked up from germline, CDR1 is MNHNS and CDR2 is SASEGT. There are 18 residues in the CDR3. V lost 8 bases to trimming and J lost 3 bases; unmatched junction nucleotides: 20. The CDR3 DNA is TGTGCCAGCTCAAGGCGTCTTGGTTTCGGACAGGGGCTCTACGAGCAGTACTTC. Protein product: CASSRRLGFGQGLYEQYF.

This clonotype appeared many times. This chain joins TRBV6-5 and TRBJ1-2; perhaps TRBD1 as D (5 bases). The germline V gene has CDR1 MNHEY and CDR2 SVGAGI. The CDR3 is 14 amino acids. Trimming removed 4 bases at V and 4 bases at J, with 13 bases between. CDR3 sequence reads: CASSSAGFSYGYTF. CDR3 sequence (DNA): TGTGCCAGCAGTTCGGCAGGGTTTAGCTATGGCTACACCTTC.